Below are 32 T cell receptor beta chains sequenced from a single sample in a study of blood T cell repertoires in COVID-19. TCRdb keeps only in-frame clones here, not all; method: immunoSEQ multiplex PCR. The table records roughly 200,000 clones, approximately 80% of them present only once. Sequenced: peripheral blood. The receptors derive from a human donor in a cohort sampled during active COVID-19.

The J gene is TRBJ2-5, the V gene TRBV24-1; 8 bases agree with TRBD2. The CDR3 loop spans 17 amino acids. Germline V gene data show CDR1 as KGHDR and CDR2 as SFDVKD. V lost 6 bases, J lost 4 bases, and 15 bases stayed unmatched. The CDR3 here is CATSTVSGSESRETQYF. The CDR3 DNA follows: TGTGCCACCAGTACAGTGAGCGGGAGTGAGTCTAGAGAGACCCAGTACTTC.

The chain joins TRBV5-1 to TRBJ2-1; 13 nucleotides agree with TRBD2. CDR1 and CDR2 from the germline V gene are SGHRS and YFSETQ. The length of the CDR3 is 20 residues. Trimming cost V 0 bases and J 7 bases; bases outside gene matches: 16. CDR3 residues: CASSLAHGLAGARTGNEQFF. The CDR3 bases are TGCGCCAGCAGCTTGGCCCATGGACTAGCGGGAGCGAGGACGGGGAATGAGCAGTTCTTC. Using reference TRBV5-1 and TRBJ2-1 for the parts outside the CDR3, the full variable domain is KAGVTQTPRYLIKTRGQQVTLSCSPISGHRSVSWYQQTPGQGLQFLFEYFSETQRNKGNFPGRFSGRQFSNSRSEMNVSTLELGDSALYLCASSLAHGLAGARTGNEQFFGPGTRLTVL.

This chain joins TRBV27 and TRBJ2-5; the D is unclear. From germline, CDR1 is MNHEY and CDR2 SMNVEV (reference sequence). The CDR3 is made up of 13 amino acids. V was clipped by 1 base and J by 2 bases, with 5 bases between them. Here the CDR3 DNA reads TGTGCCAGCAGTTTATATCGGCAAGAGACCCAGTACTTC. It is translated as CASSLYRQETQYF.

This clone appeared once. The chain couples TRBV5-4 to TRBJ2-2; 11 positions match TRBD1. The CDR3 is made up of 15 amino acids. Germline V gives CDR1 SGHNT, CDR2 YYREEE (reference sequence). V shed 3 bases and J 7 bases; nucleotides not matched to a gene: 5. CDR3 protein: CASSWDRGTGGELFF. CDR3 DNA sequence: TGTGCCAGCAGCTGGGACAGGGGGACGGGCGGGGAGCTGTTTTTT.

The chain joins TRBV24-1 to TRBJ1-5; 9 bases match TRBD1. V lost 4 bases, J lost 6 bases, and 6 bases stayed unmatched. This CDR3 comprises 15 residues. CDR1 is KGHDR, CDR2 SFDVKD, per germline. The CDR3 DNA reads TGTGCCACCAGTGAGACCGGGACAGGGCGTCAGCCCCAGCATTTT. Protein: CATSETGTGRQPQHF.

CDR3 protein: CASSWDSYEQYF. The CDR3 nucleotides read TGCGCCAGCAGCTGGGACAGCTACGAGCAGTACTTC. The chain employs TRBV5-1 and TRBJ2-7, with 7 bases that match TRBD1. CDR1 is SGHRS, CDR2 YFSETQ, per germline. The CDR3 is made up of 12 amino acids. J was trimmed by 3 bases and V by 3 bases; bases with no gene match: 0.

The rearrangement links TRBV7-2 to TRBJ2-2; D may be TRBD1 (5 bases). This CDR3 region has 13 residues. CDR1 is SGHTA, CDR2 FQGNSA, per germline. The V gene lost 4 bases and the J gene lost 6 bases, with 9 bases spanning the gap. The chain's CDR3 is CASSSRDAGELFF. The CDR3 coding sequence is TGTGCCAGCAGCTCCAGGGATGCCGGGGAGCTGTTTTTT.

The chain is built from TRBV13 and TRBJ2-1; 16 nucleotides match TRBD2. The J segment lost 7 bases and the V segment lost 4 bases, leaving 1 base of the junction unmatched. The germline V gene encodes CDR1 PRHDT and CDR2 FYEKMQ (reference sequence). CDR3 length: 15 residues. The CDR3 DNA sequence: TGTGCCAGCAGCTGGGGACTAGCGGGAGGGAATGAGCAGTTCTTC. Translation gives CASSWGLAGGNEQFF.

The sample holds a few counts of this clone. The chain has TRBV6-1 and TRBJ2-3, with D possibly TRBD1 on 6 matching bases. This CDR3 has 16 residues. CDR1 is MNHNS and CDR2 is SASEGT in the germline V gene. V lost 2 bases and J 0 bases, leaving 12 bases between the germline ends. The CDR3 sequence: CASSESRGWSTDTQYF. The CDR3 nucleotides read TGTGCCAGCAGTGAAAGTAGGGGGTGGAGCACAGATACGCAGTATTTT.

The genes are TRBV5-1 and TRBJ2-1; 13 nucleotides match TRBD2. CDR3 length equals 16 residues. V dropped 4 bases and J dropped 8; count of bases not matched to a gene: 9. From germline, CDR1 is SGHRS and CDR2 YFSETQ. The CDR3 is CASSGQLAGGPDEQFF. In DNA, the CDR3 is TGCGCCAGCAGCGGTCAACTAGCGGGAGGGCCGGATGAGCAGTTCTTC.

Only one count was recorded for this clone. V and J are TRBV6-1 and TRBJ2-5; TRBD2 matches at 9 bases. The germline CDR1 and CDR2 sequences are MNHNS and SASEGT. CDR3 length: 17 residues. The J segment lost 4 bases and the V segment lost 3 bases, leaving 12 bases of the junction unmatched. The CDR3 reads CASSEKWGSGRIETQYF. CDR3 bases: TGTGCCAGCAGTGAGAAGTGGGGTAGCGGGAGAATAGAGACCCAGTACTTC.

The genes are TRBV19 and TRBJ1-4, with D possibly TRBD1 on 5 matching bases. This CDR3 is 15 amino acids long. Germline CDR1 LNHDA, CDR2 SQIVND (reference sequence). With 4 bases removed from V and 8 bases from J, the gap between germline ends came to 17 bases. The CDR3 here is CASSTTGMAVEKLFF. DNA of the CDR3: TGTGCCAGTAGTACCACAGGTATGGCCGTCGAAAAACTGTTTTTT.

J is TRBJ2-5 and V is TRBV5-1, with a weak D call TRBD2 (7 bases). Germline CDR1 is SGHRS and CDR2 is YFSETQ. V lost 4 bases and J lost 5, with 18 bases in between. The CDR3 consists of 15 residues. CDR3 nucleotide sequence: TGCGCCAGCAGCCCCGGAGGGGGGGGCAGGGAGACCCAGTACTTC. Protein: CASSPGGGGRETQYF.

The J gene is TRBJ1-4, the V gene TRBV5-1; 7 bases are shared with TRBD1. The CDR3 has 16 amino acids. Germline loops: CDR1 SGHRS, CDR2 YFSETQ. The V and J ends lost 4 bases and 7 bases, in that order; junction bases with no gene match: 13. The CDR3 spells CASSEGTVRAVEKLFF. The CDR3 region has the DNA TGCGCCAGCAGCGAAGGGACAGTCCGGGCAGTTGAAAAACTGTTTTTT.

The chain links TRBV27 to TRBJ2-3, with 12 positions matching TRBD2. The trim removed 6 bases at V and 5 bases at J, leaving 18 bases unmatched. The CDR3 loop spans 19 amino acids. Germline assignment: CDR1 MNHEY and CDR2 SMNVEV (reference sequence). In DNA, the CDR3 is TGTGCCAGCAGACCGGGGTGGGCTAGCGGGAGGGCGAGGCTAGATACGCAGTATTTT. Translating gives CASRPGWASGRARLDTQYF.

This rearrangement joins TRBV12-3 or TRBV12-4 to TRBJ1-5, with D possibly matching TRBD1 (5 bases). V was trimmed by 5 bases and J by 7 bases, leaving 12 bases between them. The CDR3 has 13 residues. CDR3 in DNA: TGTGCCAGCAGTGGTCAGGGAGGGCAGCCCCAGCATTTT. Translation: CASSGQGGQPQHF.

This chain connects TRBV5-1 to TRBJ1-6; 8 bases match TRBD1. J gave up 10 bases and V 4 bases, and 7 bases lay outside the gene matches. The CDR3 runs 14 residues. Germline V gives CDR1 SGHRS, CDR2 YFSETQ. This CDR3 is CASSINRGDSPLHF. CDR3 nucleotide sequence: TGCGCCAGCAGCATCAACAGGGGGGACTCACCCCTCCACTTT.

The V gene is TRBV2, the J gene TRBJ1-5; 7 nucleotides align to TRBD1. V gave up 2 bases and J gave up 2 bases; unmatched junction bases: 3. Germline V gene data show CDR1 as SNHLY and CDR2 as FYNNEI. The CDR3 covers 15 residues. CDR3 loop: CASSERGGGNQPQHF. The CDR3 bases are TGTGCCAGCAGTGAAAGAGGGGGCGGCAATCAGCCCCAGCATTTT. The whole variable domain, remainder taken from reference TRBV2 and TRBJ1-5, is EPEVTQTPSHQVTQMGQEVILRCVPISNHLYFYWYRQILGQKVEFLVSFYNNEISEKSEIFDDQFSVERPDGSNFTLKIRSTKLEDSAMYFCASSERGGGNQPQHFGDGTRLSIL.

This chain joins TRBV5-1 and TRBJ2-1, with 9 bases matching TRBD2. With 0 bases clipped from V and 8 bases from J, the junction kept 21 bases outside the gene matches. The CDR3 extends over 20 amino acids. Per germline, CDR1 SGHRS and CDR2 YFSETQ. The CDR3 is CASSLVSIGLARALWDEQFF. The CDR3 nucleotides read TGCGCCAGCAGCTTGGTCTCTATTGGACTAGCGCGAGCCCTTTGGGATGAGCAGTTCTTC.

J is TRBJ1-4 and V is TRBV4-2; 9 nucleotides match TRBD1. The CDR3 is made up of 15 amino acids. Losses at the gene ends were 5 bases for V and 4 bases for J; bases not matched to a gene: 5. CDR1 is LGHNA and CDR2 is YNFKEQ in the germline V gene. CDR3 coding DNA: TGTGCCAGCAGCTCCGAGGGACAGGGTAATGAAAAACTGTTTTTT. It yields the protein CASSSEGQGNEKLFF.

The chain recombines TRBV7-2 with TRBJ2-1; D gene unclear. The CDR3 extends over 15 amino acids. Trimming left V 4 bases short and J 0 bases short, with 10 bases between. Germline values: CDR1 SGHTA, CDR2 FQGNSA. The CDR3: CASSSPRSSYNEQFF. In DNA form, the CDR3 reads TGTGCCAGCAGCTCTCCGAGAAGCTCCTACAATGAGCAGTTCTTC.

In this sample, this clone turned up once. V is TRBV4-2 and J is TRBJ2-7; 12 bases fit TRBD2. The germline CDR1 and CDR2 sequences are LGHNA and YNFKEQ. The CDR3 consists of 19 residues. V shed 0 bases, J shed 0 bases, and the junction held 9 bases outside the gene matches. The CDR3 coding sequence is TGTGCCAGCAGCCAAGACGCCGGACTAGCGGGACCGAGCTCCTACGAGCAGTACTTC. Its translation is CASSQDAGLAGPSSYEQYF.

The chain has TRBV4-1 and TRBJ2-7; D might be TRBD2 (6 bases). Trimming pared 1 base from V and 5 bases from J, leaving 15 bases between. The CDR3 is 15 amino acids. Germline V CDR1 and CDR2: MGHRA, YSYEKL. The DNA of the CDR3 is TGCGCCAGCAGCCAAGTGTGGCGGGATAGCGACGAGCAGTACTTC. Translating gives CASSQVWRDSDEQYF.

The V call is TRBV5-6, the J call TRBJ2-3, with D perhaps TRBD2 (6 bases). CDR3 size: 13 residues. V was trimmed by 0 bases and J by 6 bases, leaving 8 bases between them. The germline CDR1 and CDR2 sequences are SGHDT and YYEEEE. The CDR3 here is CASSLGRADTQYF. The CDR3 bases are TGTGCCAGCAGCTTGGGGAGGGCTGATACGCAGTATTTT.

This rearrangement joins TRBV4-1 to TRBJ2-7; D not resolved. Per germline, CDR1 MGHRA and CDR2 YSYEKL. Trimming stripped 6 bases from V and 2 bases from J, with 20 bases between. The CDR3 sequence is 16 residues long. CDR3 sequence: CASRPTDLRPPYEQYF. CDR3 sequence (DNA): TGCGCCAGCAGACCCACCGACCTGAGGCCCCCCTACGAGCAGTACTTC.

This rearrangement joins TRBV7-9 to TRBJ1-1; no clear D gene. With 5 bases removed from V and 4 bases from J, the gap between germline ends came to 23 bases. The CDR3 runs 17 residues. Germline assignment: CDR1 SEHNR and CDR2 FQNEAQ (reference sequence). CDR3 region: CASSNGNLGRRSTEAFF. The CDR3 bases are TGTGCCAGCAGCAACGGAAACCTTGGGAGGAGGAGCACTGAAGCTTTCTTT.

The gene calls are TRBV28 and TRBJ1-5; D ambiguous. V lost 7 bases and J lost 2, with 15 bases in between. Germline assignment: CDR1 MDHEN and CDR2 SYDVKM. The CDR3 has 15 amino acids. This CDR3 reads CASTQERAGNQPQHF. CDR3 nucleotides: TGTGCCAGCACCCAGGAGAGGGCTGGCAATCAGCCCCAGCATTTT. Full variable domain (outside the CDR3, taken from reference TRBV28 and TRBJ1-5): DVKVTQSSRYLVKRTGEKVFLECVQDMDHENMFWYRQDPGLGLRLIYFSYDVKMKEKGDIPEGYSVSREKKERFSLILESASTNQTSMYLCASTQERAGNQPQHFGDGTRLSIL.

The rearrangement links TRBV19 to TRBJ2-7; D gene uncertain. Trimming took 5 bases from V and 0 from J, leaving 11 bases between them. CDR1 is LNHDA and CDR2 is SQIVND in the germline V gene (reference sequence). The CDR3 length is 14 residues. The CDR3 loop reads CASSLTHSSYEQYF. CDR3 coding DNA: TGTGCCAGTAGTCTGACTCATAGCTCCTACGAGCAGTACTTC.

The gene calls are TRBV28 and TRBJ1-4; no firm D call. This CDR3 spans 15 amino acids. Germline CDR1 is MDHEN and CDR2 is SYDVKM. V shed 6 bases and J shed 8 bases, with 19 bases lying between them. The CDR3 coding sequence is TGTGCCAGCAGGAAACCACAACCCCTCGGGGAAAAACTGTTTTTT. Its protein product is CASRKPQPLGEKLFF.

Of note for this clone: One end of the junction is discordant with germline, which a read error may explain. This chain connects TRBV7-9 to TRBJ2-7, with a possible D match to TRBD2 (6 bases). Per the germline V gene, CDR1 is SEHNR and CDR2 is FQNEAQ (reference sequence). CDR3 length: 15 amino acids. The CDR3 reads CASSLVSIGGSRENF. The CDR3 DNA reads TGTGCCAGCAGCTTAGTAAGTATCGGCGGATCCCGGGAGAACTTC.

V gene TRBV6-5 combines with J gene TRBJ2-7; D uncertain. Looked up from germline, CDR1 is MNHEY and CDR2 is SVGAGI. The CDR3 extends over 13 amino acids. With 6 bases removed from V and 0 bases from J, the gap between germline ends came to 9 bases. The CDR3 sequence is CASRAEYSYEQYF. CDR3 coding DNA: TGTGCCAGCAGGGCAGAATACTCCTACGAGCAGTACTTC.

This clone appeared once. The CDR3 coding sequence is TGTGCCAGCAGCTTATGGGGCTGGACGGACCCTAGGAACACTGAAGCTTTCTTT. Encoded protein: CASSLWGWTDPRNTEAFF. The chain uses TRBV7-2 and TRBJ1-1; TRBD1 might be the D (5 bases). V lost 2 bases, J lost 1 base, and 20 bases lay in between. Germline values: CDR1 SGHTA, CDR2 FQGNSA. There are 18 residues in the CDR3.